This TCR beta chain was identified in a study of Ad26.COV2.S vaccination and SARS-CoV-2 variants. As for treatment: approximately 18 received Ad26.COV2.S at low or high dose, single or two shots; several received placebo; per-sample allocation not given. Sampling was performed 63 days after the first vaccine or placebo injection. An adult donor aged 18-55 years was enrolled in Boston. TCRdb's copy holds only in-frame clones and misses some; the assay was immunoSEQ multiplex PCR. The data contain around 500,000 clones, roughly nine tenths of them seen just once; the ten biggest clones take up around 1.6%. The sequencing here drew on peripheral blood, taken in a trial of Ad26.COV2.S vaccine versus placebo. This TCR was recovered from a person between 18 and 60 years old who received the Ad26.COV2.S COVID-19 vaccine or a placebo.

This CDR3 reads CASSQGRGVAFF. The CDR3 coding sequence is TGCGCCAGCAGCCAAGGGCGAGGAGTAGCTTTCTTT. This rearrangement joins TRBV4-3 to TRBJ1-1; D remains unclear. This CDR3 spans 12 amino acids. CDR1 is LGHNA and CDR2 is YSLEER in the germline V gene. Trimming stripped 1 base from V and 10 bases from J, with 10 bases between.